The rows below give T cell receptor beta chains drawn from one sample of a study of blood T cell repertoires in COVID-19. The data were produced by immunoSEQ multiplex PCR, yet TCRdb's version contains in-frame clones alone and is incomplete. The top ten clones hold 5% to 5.5% of a sample with around 400,000 clones, under 85% of them seen once. The specimen was PBMCs or T cells enriched from blood (not recorded which). These receptors were obtained from a woman aged 45 to 65 who had recovered from COVID-19. CDR3s include the opening cysteine and the closing phenylalanine or tryptophan. D genes are given only for firm matches. Only some rows state a clone size, as once, few, many or a class for expanded clones.

clone_size j_call d_call v_call cdr3_nt cdr3_aa
- TRBJ1-5 - TRBV6-5 TGTGCCAGCAACCCGGGGGGAAACAATCAGCCCCAGCATTTT CASNPGGNNQPQHF
- TRBJ2-7 - TRBV6-2/TRBV6-3 TGTGCCAGCAGTTACTCCGACAGGTCGGGCGAGCAGTACTTC CASSYSDRSGEQYF
- TRBJ2-1 TRBD2 TRBV15 TGTGCCACCAGCCGAGAAGCGGGAGGGAACAATGAGCAGTTCTTC CATSREAGGNNEQFF
- TRBJ1-1 - TRBV27 TGTGCCAGCAGTTTAGGGGCTATGAACACTGAAGCTTTCTTT CASSLGAMNTEAFF
- TRBJ2-7 - TRBV28 TGTGCCAGCAGACCAGGGATTGGGGAGCAGTACTTC CASRPGIGEQYF
few TRBJ1-6 TRBD1 TRBV18 TGTGCCAGCTCAGGGGGACAGATTAATTCACCCCTCCACTTT CASSGGQINSPLHF
- TRBJ1-2 TRBD1 TRBV11-1 TGTGCCAGCAGCTCGGGACAGGGGGCTGGCTACACCTTC CASSSGQGAGYTF
- TRBJ2-2 - TRBV7-2 TGTGCCAGCAGCTTACCTCTCGGGGAGCTGTTTTTT CASSLPLGELFF
- TRBJ2-7 - TRBV2 TGTGCCAGCACTTACAGAGCTTACGAGCAGTACTTC CASTYRAYEQYF
- TRBJ1-3 - TRBV18 TGTGCCAGCTCACCACAACCAGGGACTTTTGGAAACACCATATATTTT CASSPQPGTFGNTIYF
- TRBJ1-5 TRBD1 TRBV6-1 TGTGCCAGCAGTGATATGGGGGCAGGGGGCATGGGTCAGCCCCAGCATTTT CASSDMGAGGMGQPQHF
- TRBJ1-2 TRBD1 TRBV27 TGTGCCAGCAGTTTAGGGGGACAGGCCCCCCGCGGCTACACCTTC CASSLGGQAPRGYTF
- TRBJ1-6 - TRBV27 TGTGCCAGCACCCAGGGATATAATTCACCCCTCCACTTT CASTQGYNSPLHF
- TRBJ2-7 - TRBV4-3 TGCGCCAGCAGCCAAGATCGTTGGAGCTCCTACGAGCAGTACTTC CASSQDRWSSYEQYF
- TRBJ1-1 - TRBV5-1 TGCGCCAGCAGCTTGGCGACAATGAACACTGAAGCTTTCTTT CASSLATMNTEAFF
- TRBJ1-1 TRBD1 TRBV7-9 TGTGCCAGCAGCATCGTTGCGGACAGGGGGCGGGACACTGAAGCTTTCTTT CASSIVADRGRDTEAFF
- TRBJ1-5 - TRBV7-6 TGTGCCAGCAGCTTATATAGGGGCCCAGCGCAGCCCCAGCATTTT CASSLYRGPAQPQHF
- TRBJ1-4 - TRBV4-3 TGCGCCAGCAGCCTACAGGGTCAGGCTAATGAAAAACTGTTTTTT CASSLQGQANEKLFF
- TRBJ2-2 TRBD2 TRBV30 TGTGCCTGGAGTGAGGTACTAGCGGGTTATGCGAACACCGGGGAGCTGTTTTTT CAWSEVLAGYANTGELFF